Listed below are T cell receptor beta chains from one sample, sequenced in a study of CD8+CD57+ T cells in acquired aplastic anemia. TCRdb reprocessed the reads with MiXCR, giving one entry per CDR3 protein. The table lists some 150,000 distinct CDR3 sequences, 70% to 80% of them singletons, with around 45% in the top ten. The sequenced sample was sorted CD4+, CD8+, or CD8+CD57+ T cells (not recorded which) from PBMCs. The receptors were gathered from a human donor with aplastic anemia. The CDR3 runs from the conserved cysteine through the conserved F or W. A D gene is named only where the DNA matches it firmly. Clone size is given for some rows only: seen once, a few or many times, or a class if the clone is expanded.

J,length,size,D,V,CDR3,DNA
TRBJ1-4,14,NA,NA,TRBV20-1,CSARVEGLFEKLFF,TGCAGTGCTAGAGTAGAAGGCCTTTTCGAAAAACTGTTCTTT
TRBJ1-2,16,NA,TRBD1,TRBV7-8,CASSLAPSTGLYGYTF,TGTGCCAGCAGCTTAGCCCCTTCGACAGGGCTATATGGCTACACCTTC
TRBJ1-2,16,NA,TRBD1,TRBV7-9,CASSLDYQGGYYGYTF,TGTGCCAGCAGCTTAGATTACCAGGGGGGATACTATGGCTACACCTTC
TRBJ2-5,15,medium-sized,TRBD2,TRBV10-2,CASSELAGGQETQYF,TGTGCCAGCAGTGAACTAGCGGGGGGGCAAGAGACCCAGTACTTC
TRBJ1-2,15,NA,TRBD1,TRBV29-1,CSVEPTRGRIGGYTF,TGCAGCGTTGAACCGACAAGGGGGCGAATCGGTGGCTACACCTTC
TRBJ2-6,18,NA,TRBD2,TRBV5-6,CASSGGDGIYSGANVLTF,TGTGCCAGCAGCGGGGGGGACGGGATCTACTCTGGGGCCAACGTCCTGACTTTC
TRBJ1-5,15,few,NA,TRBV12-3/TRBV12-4,CASSLGPGSNQPQHF,TGTGCCAGCAGTTTGGGGCCTGGTAGCAATCAGCCCCAGCATTTT
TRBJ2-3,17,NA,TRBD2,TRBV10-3,CASSDDRTSGGTDTQYF,TGTGCCAGCAGTGACGATCGGACTAGCGGGGGCACAGATACGCAGTATTTT
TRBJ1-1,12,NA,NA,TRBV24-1,CATSDTAEEAFF,TGTGCCACCAGTGATACAGCCGAGGAAGCTTTCTTT
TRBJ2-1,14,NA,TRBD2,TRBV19,CASSPRETFNEQFF,TGTGCCAGCTCACCGCGGGAGACCTTCAATGAGCAGTTCTTC
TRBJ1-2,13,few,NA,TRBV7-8,CASSLGGERGYTF,TGTGCCAGCAGCTTAGGGGGGGAAAGGGGCTACACCTTC
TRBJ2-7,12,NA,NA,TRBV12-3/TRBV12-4,CASSFGRTMKYF,TGTGCCAGCAGTTTCGGCCGGACAATGAAGTACTTC
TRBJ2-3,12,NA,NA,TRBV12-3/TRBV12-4,CARARARDTQYF,TGTGCCAGGGCGAGAGCACGGGATACGCAGTATTTT
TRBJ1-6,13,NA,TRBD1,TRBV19,CATRQGANSPLHF,TGTGCCACAAGACAGGGTGCCAATTCACCCCTCCACTTT
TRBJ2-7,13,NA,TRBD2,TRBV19,CASKGLDSYEQYF,TGTGCCAGTAAGGGACTAGATTCCTACGAGCAGTACTTC
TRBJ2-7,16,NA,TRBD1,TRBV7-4,CASSQGPGQGAREQYF,TGCGCCAGCAGCCAAGGCCCAGGACAGGGGGCGAGGGAGCAGTACTTC
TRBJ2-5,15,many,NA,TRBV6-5,CASSSGRGYQETQYF,TGTGCCAGCAGTTCCGGCAGAGGGTACCAAGAGACCCAGTACTTC
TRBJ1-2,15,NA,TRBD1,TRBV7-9,CASSGTGTGEHGYTF,TGTGCCAGCAGCGGCACCGGGACAGGGGAACATGGCTACACCTTC
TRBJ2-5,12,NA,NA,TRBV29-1,CSTRGREETQYF,TGCAGCACCAGAGGCAGGGAGGAGACCCAGTACTTC
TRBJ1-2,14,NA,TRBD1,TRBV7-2,CASSSQGGAYGYTF,TGTGCCAGCAGCTCCCAAGGGGGCGCCTATGGCTACACCTTC
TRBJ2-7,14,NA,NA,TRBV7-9,CASSLFVGPYEQYF,TGTGCCAGCAGCTTATTTGTAGGACCCTACGAGCAGTACTTC
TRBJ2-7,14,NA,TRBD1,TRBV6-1,CATSRQGTDYEQYF,TGTGCCACCTCTAGACAGGGTACCGATTACGAGCAGTACTTC
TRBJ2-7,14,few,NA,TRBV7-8,CASSLVQGSYEQYF,TGTGCCAGCAGCTTAGTTCAGGGTTCCTACGAGCAGTACTTC
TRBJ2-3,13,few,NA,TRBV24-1,CATSEAGTDTQYF,TGTGCCACCAGTGAGGCAGGAACAGATACGCAGTATTTT
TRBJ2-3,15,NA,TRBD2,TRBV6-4,CASSDSRGDTDTQYF,TGTGCCAGCAGTGACTCGCGGGGGGACACAGATACACAGTATTTT
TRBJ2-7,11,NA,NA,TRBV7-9,CASRLSYEQYF,TGTGCCAGCAGGCTCTCCTACGAGCAGTACTTC
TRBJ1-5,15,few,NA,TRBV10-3,CAISDPDRLYQPQHF,TGTGCCATCAGTGATCCAGACAGACTATATCAGCCCCAGCATTTT
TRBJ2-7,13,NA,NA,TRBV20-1,CSAPGDNSYEQYF,TGCAGTGCTCCTGGGGACAACTCCTACGAGCAGTACTTC
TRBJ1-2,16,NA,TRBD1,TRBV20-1,CSARDRGRVTPYEDTF,TGCAGTGCAAGGGACAGGGGCCGCGTTACCCCCTATGAGGACACCTTC
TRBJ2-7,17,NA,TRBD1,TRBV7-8,CASSLARTGGNRYEQYF,TGTGCCAGCAGCTTAGCGAGGACAGGGGGGAATCGCTACGAGCAGTACTTC
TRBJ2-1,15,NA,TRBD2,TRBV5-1,CASSRGLAENNEQFF,TGCGCCAGCAGCCGGGGACTAGCGGAGAACAATGAGCAGTTCTTC
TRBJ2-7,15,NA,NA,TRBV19,CASTGNRFGTYEQYF,TGTGCCAGTACCGGAAATAGATTTGGGACCTACGAGCAGTACTTC
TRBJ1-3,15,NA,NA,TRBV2,CASSPQANSGNTIYF,TGTGCCAGCAGCCCACAGGCCAACTCTGGAAACACCATATATTTT
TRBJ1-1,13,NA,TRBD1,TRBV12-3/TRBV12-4,CASSFGQGPRAFF,TGTGCCAGCAGTTTCGGACAGGGACCAAGGGCTTTCTTT
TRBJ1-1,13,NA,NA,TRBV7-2,CASSWTMNTEAFF,TGTGCCAGCAGCTGGACTATGAACACTGAAGCTTTCTTT
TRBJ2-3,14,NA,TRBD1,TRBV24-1,CATRDRAVTDTQYF,TGTGCCACCAGGGACAGGGCAGTCACAGATACGCAGTATTTT
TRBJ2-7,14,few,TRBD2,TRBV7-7,CASSLELAGDEQYF,TGTGCCAGCAGCTTAGAACTAGCGGGTGACGAGCAGTACTTC